Sequencing of this T cell receptor beta chain was carried out in a study of a mutant IDH1 vaccine in newly diagnosed glioma. As for the study in general: Vaccine dosing followed radiotherapy by 4-6 weeks, or accompanied temozolomide cycles.

Stated time point: week 5, during vaccination. Vaccination comprised doses that each held 300 ug of mutant IDH1 20-mer peptide, plus topical imiquimod. Comments on this clone: Antigen unknown.

Repertoires were generated with immunoSEQ multiplex PCR, while TCRdb's copy carries only in-frame clones and drops some. In the table there are about 54,000 clones, around 81% of which are singletons. Germline CDR1 reads MNHEY; CDR2 reads SVGAGI. The CDR3 runs to 15 residues. V was trimmed by 0 bases and J by 0 bases, leaving 6 bases between them. V and J are TRBV6-5 and TRBJ1-5; D gene unclear. The sample in question was PBMCs, obtained from a glioma patient whose treatment included an IDH1 peptide vaccine. The TCR was taken from a young man with glioma. CDR3 region: CASSYSSNSNQPQHF. CDR3 in DNA: TGTGCCAGCAGTTACTCCTCGAATAGCAATCAGCCCCAGCATTTT.